This is a list of T cell receptor beta chains from one sample in a study of blood T cell repertoires in COVID-19. Profiled with immunoSEQ multiplex PCR; TCRdb holds only in-frame clones, not every one. Seen here are around 93,000 clones, about 86% observed once, and the top ten hold 15%. What was sequenced was peripheral blood. These receptors were taken from a human donor in a cohort sampled during active COVID-19. CDR3s include the opening cysteine and the closing phenylalanine or tryptophan. Fields, in order: V gene, clone size, CDR3 length, J gene, D gene, CDR3 protein, CDR3 DNA. The D gene is left open where the match is weak. For some rows the clone size is stated as once, few or many, or as a class when expanded; others skip it.

TRBV5-4,NA,15,TRBJ2-1,NA,CASSPGQSTYNEQFF,TGTGCCAGCAGCCCTGGACAGTCCACCTACAATGAGCAGTTCTTC
TRBV9,NA,16,TRBJ2-2,NA,CASSVDPGIGTGELFF,TGTGCCAGCAGCGTAGATCCGGGTATAGGCACCGGGGAGCTGTTTTTT
TRBV28,NA,14,TRBJ2-2,NA,CASSLVGGTGELFF,TGTGCCAGCAGTTTGGTAGGGGGCACCGGGGAGCTGTTTTTT
TRBV7-6,NA,16,TRBJ1-6,NA,CASSLGAVLYNSPLHF,TGTGCCAGCAGCTTGGGGGCAGTTTTATATAATTCACCCCTCCACTTT
TRBV6-6,NA,15,TRBJ2-1,TRBD2,CASTPGTSVYNEQFF,TGTGCCAGCACCCCCGGGACTAGCGTATACAATGAGCAGTTCTTC
TRBV20-1,NA,14,TRBJ2-1,TRBD2,CSASSGISYNEQFF,TGCAGTGCTAGTAGCGGGATCTCCTACAATGAGCAGTTCTTC
TRBV5-1,NA,16,TRBJ1-3,NA,CASSMIPTGSGNTIYF,TGCGCCAGCAGCATGATCCCAACAGGTAGTGGAAACACCATATATTTT
TRBV7-6,NA,14,TRBJ2-5,NA,CASSSGSGQETQYF,TGTGCCAGCAGCTCCGGAAGCGGTCAAGAGACCCAGTACTTC
TRBV29-1,NA,12,TRBJ2-7,NA,CSVEAQGFEQYF,TGCAGCGTTGAAGCTCAGGGGTTCGAGCAGTACTTC
TRBV5-1,NA,12,TRBJ2-5,NA,CASSSDKGTQYF,TGCGCCAGCAGCTCCGACAAAGGGACCCAGTACTTC
TRBV25-1,NA,17,TRBJ1-6,NA,CASSQTTTTSHNSPLHF,TGTGCCAGCAGTCAAACAACTACGACTTCCCATAATTCACCCCTCCACTTT
TRBV5-1,NA,16,TRBJ2-3,TRBD2,CASSPRTSSRADTQYF,TGCGCCAGCAGCCCTCGGACTAGCTCAAGGGCAGATACGCAGTATTTT
TRBV7-9,few,19,TRBJ2-7,TRBD2,CASSSTRGLAGGPSYEQYF,TGTGCCAGCAGCTCCACGAGGGGGCTAGCGGGGGGTCCGTCCTACGAGCAGTACTTC
TRBV19,NA,15,TRBJ1-3,NA,CASTPSQGSGNTIYF,TGTGCCAGTACCCCTTCCCAGGGCTCTGGAAACACCATATATTTT
TRBV28,few,16,TRBJ1-2,NA,CASSLVAGTSVYGYTF,TGTGCCAGCAGTTTAGTGGCCGGGACATCGGTCTATGGCTACACCTTC
TRBV9,NA,14,TRBJ2-1,NA,CASSLATASNEQFF,TGTGCCAGCAGCTTGGCGACAGCCTCCAATGAGCAGTTCTTC
TRBV7-9,NA,16,TRBJ1-1,NA,CASSSPRGIASTEAFF,TGTGCCAGCAGCAGCCCACGGGGGATCGCTAGCACTGAAGCTTTCTTT
TRBV30,NA,12,TRBJ1-1,NA,CAWSPGATEAFF,TGTGCCTGGAGTCCAGGGGCAACTGAAGCTTTCTTT
TRBV19,NA,16,TRBJ2-4,NA,CASSIEQGRGKNIQYF,TGTGCCAGTAGTATAGAACAGGGAAGGGGGAAAAACATTCAGTACTTC
TRBV6-5,NA,15,TRBJ1-4,TRBD1,CASRTGGAGNEKLFF,TGTGCCAGCAGGACAGGGGGCGCGGGTAATGAAAAACTGTTTTTT
TRBV6-1,NA,15,TRBJ1-2,NA,CASSERAGPSDGYTF,TGTGCCAGCAGTGAACGGGCAGGGCCTAGCGATGGCTACACCTTC
TRBV7-9,NA,12,TRBJ2-7,NA,CASSLGSSEQYF,TGTGCCAGCAGCTTAGGCTCGAGCGAGCAGTACTTC
TRBV14,once,11,TRBJ2-4,NA,CASSQANIQYF,TGTGCCAGCAGCCAGGCAAACATTCAGTACTTC
TRBV28,NA,13,TRBJ2-7,NA,CASGPAGQHEQYF,TGTGCCAGCGGGCCGGCAGGGCAACACGAGCAGTACTTC
TRBV19,few,17,TRBJ1-1,TRBD1,CASTYSPFYRGENEAFF,TGTGCCAGTACTTATAGCCCTTTCTACAGGGGAGAGAATGAAGCTTTCTTT
TRBV27,NA,13,TRBJ2-1,TRBD2,CASRAGEGNEQFF,TGTGCCAGCCGGGCGGGAGAGGGCAATGAGCAGTTCTTC
TRBV25-1,NA,14,TRBJ1-4,TRBD1,CASGTGSTNEKLFF,TGTGCCAGTGGGACAGGGTCAACTAATGAAAAACTGTTTTTT
TRBV28,NA,13,TRBJ1-2,NA,CASSSSRVPGYTF,TGTGCCAGCAGTTCCTCCAGGGTGCCTGGCTACACCTTC
TRBV4-1,few,16,TRBJ1-4,NA,CASSQDWGEENEKLFF,TGCGCCAGCAGCCAAGATTGGGGGGAGGAAAATGAAAAACTGTTTTTT
TRBV30,NA,14,TRBJ1-2,NA,CAWSEIDSSYGYTF,TGTGCCTGGAGTGAGATAGACAGCAGCTATGGCTACACCTTC
TRBV19,NA,13,TRBJ1-5,NA,CASSIYINQPQHF,TGTGCCAGTAGTATTTATATCAATCAGCCCCAGCATTTT
TRBV7-9,NA,16,TRBJ1-1,NA,CASSFFSATGDTEAFF,TGTGCCAGCAGCTTTTTCTCGGCCACCGGAGACACTGAAGCTTTCTTT